A single T cell receptor beta chain is shown here with its context. Its antigen is not identified. Sequenced by immunoSEQ multiplex PCR; TCRdb stores in-frame clones only, minus some. The profile shows about 69,000 clones, 84% of them singletons. The data were obtained in a study of OX40 agonist ivuxolimab in advanced cancers. Overall study context: Patients were dosed with the agonistic anti-OX40 (CD134) antibody ivuxolimab. Dose-escalation cases comprised hepatocellular carcinoma, melanoma, renal cell or head and neck cancer.

The CDR3 loop spans 15 amino acids. Trimming took off 0 bases at V and 2 bases at J, with 11 bases between the two ends. The germline V gene has CDR1 SGHDT and CDR2 YYEEEE. Study outcomes and limitations: Clonal expansion from baseline to week 6 occurred in both CD4+ and CD8+ T cells.

The TCR comes from an adult with an advanced solid tumor such as melanoma, head and neck, liver or kidney cancer. Sequenced material: CD4+ or CD8+ T cells sorted from blood, taken in a trial of the OX40 agonist ivuxolimab. The chain recombines TRBV5-6 with TRBJ1-2, with D perhaps matching TRBD1 (6 bases). For the CDR3, the DNA is TGTGCCAGCAGCTTGGGACCGGGACAAAACTATGGCTACACCTTC. It codes for CASSLGPGQNYGYTF. The whole variable domain, remainder taken from reference TRBV5-6 and TRBJ1-2, is DAGVTQSPTHLIKTRGQQVTLRCSPKSGHDTVSWYQQALGQGPQFIFQYYEEEERQRGNFPDRFSGHQFPNYSSELNVNALLLGDSALYLCASSLGPGQNYGYTFGSGTRLTVV.